Presented here are 18 T cell receptor beta chains from one specimen sequenced in a study of radiation and T cells in renal cell carcinoma. Time point in this sample: blood 2 weeks post-SBRT. Treatment specified: 15 Gy SBRT to primary tumor, nephrectomy 4 weeks later. TCRdb keeps only in-frame clones here, not all; method: immunoSEQ multiplex PCR. The sample lists about 120,000 clones, 80% to 90% occurring once. The specimen was blood, collected from a patient whose treatment included radiotherapy and nephrectomy. Receptors originate from a woman aged 55-70 years with renal cell carcinoma.

This rearrangement joins TRBV7-9 to TRBJ2-3; 9 bases fit TRBD1. This CDR3 is 14 amino acids long. Germline assignment: CDR1 SEHNR and CDR2 FQNEAQ (reference sequence). The V segment lost 5 bases and the J segment 6 bases; nucleotides outside the gene matches: 6. The CDR3 bases are TGTGCCAGCAGCCGCACAGGGGGCGGTGATACGCAGTATTTT. Its translation is CASSRTGGGDTQYF.

This clone has a single count. The V call is TRBV11-2, the J call TRBJ2-2; D is unclear. CDR1 is SGHAT, CDR2 FQNNGV, per germline. Trimming pared 0 bases from V and 7 bases from J, leaving 6 bases between. The CDR3 sequence is 13 residues long. The CDR3: CASSLEASGELFF. CDR3 nucleotides: TGTGCCAGCAGCTTAGAAGCGAGCGGGGAGCTGTTTTTT.

This clone was observed a few times. The chain uses TRBV27 and TRBJ1-5, with D uncertain. This CDR3 has 13 residues. V was trimmed by 5 bases and J by 4 bases, leaving 9 bases between them. The V gene's germline CDR1 is MNHEY and CDR2 SMNVEV (reference sequence). Written as DNA, the CDR3 is TGTGCCAGCAGTGTGTCCCGAAATCAGCCCCAGCATTTT. Its translation: CASSVSRNQPQHF.

This chain uses TRBV6-5 with TRBJ2-1; possible D gene TRBD1, 5 bases. Germline V gene lookup returns CDR1 MNHEY and CDR2 SVGAGI. The CDR3 covers 15 residues. Trimming cost V 6 bases and J 5 bases, with 17 bases left between them. DNA for the CDR3: TGTGCCAGCAGCCCCAACAGGAACGGCCACAATGAGCAGTTCTTC. It encodes CASSPNRNGHNEQFF.

The chain employs TRBV18 and TRBJ1-1; 10 bases map to TRBD1. The ends lost 5 bases at V and 6 bases at J; junction bases unmatched: 3. Germline V gene sequence: CDR1 KGHSH, CDR2 LQKENI. CDR3 length: 13 amino acids. In DNA, the CDR3 is TGTGCCAGCTCATTCGGACAGGGGGCTGAAGCTTTCTTT. This encodes CASSFGQGAEAFF.

This clone was picked up many times. The chain employs TRBV19 and TRBJ1-2; 7 bases agree with TRBD1. Trimming at V came to 6 bases and at J to 4 bases, leaving 8 bases not matched to a gene. Germline V gene lookup returns CDR1 LNHDA and CDR2 SQIVND (reference sequence). CDR3 length equals 14 residues. The chain's CDR3 is CASRATGKGYGYTF. The CDR3 nucleotides read TGTGCCAGTAGGGCGACAGGGAAAGGCTATGGCTACACCTTC.

The CDR3 spells CASRTGTGSNQPQHF. DNA for the CDR3: TGTGCCAGTAGAACCGGGACAGGTAGCAATCAGCCCCAGCATTTT. This sequence joins TRBV19 and TRBJ1-5; 8 bases agree with TRBD1. Trimming at V came to 6 bases and at J to 0 bases, leaving 4 bases not matched to a gene. Germline V lookup: CDR1 LNHDA, CDR2 SQIVND (reference sequence). The CDR3 runs to 15 residues.

This clone was counted only a few times. The chain recombines TRBV7-9 with TRBJ2-1; 9 nucleotides agree with TRBD2. Germline V gene lookup returns CDR1 SEHNR and CDR2 FQNEAQ (reference sequence). Trimming removed 4 bases from V and 6 bases from J; junction bases left unmatched: 10. The CDR3 loop spans 16 amino acids. CDR3 in DNA: TGTGCCAGCAGCTCGACCGAAGGGACTAGCCGCAATGAGCAGTTCTTC. It specifies CASSSTEGTSRNEQFF.

This chain joins TRBV10-3 and TRBJ2-1, with TRBD1 identical over 11 bases. The V segment lost 8 bases and the J segment 7 bases; nucleotides outside the gene matches: 10. Germline CDR1 and CDR2: ENHRY and SYGVKD. This CDR3 spans 15 amino acids. CDR3 DNA sequence: TGTGCCATCTTGGCCACCGGGACAGGGGGGAATGAGCAGTTCTTC. This encodes CAILATGTGGNEQFF.

The gene calls are TRBV5-3 and TRBJ1-5; D is undetermined. Being an ORF, TRBV5-3 has a function that is uncertain. The CDR3 totals 23 residues. Trimming took 1 base from V and 3 from J, leaving 35 bases between them. Here the CDR3 DNA reads TGTGCCAGAAGCTTGTACCCACCCTCCCCTCACGAAACCGACGAGAACTCCAATCAGCCCCAGCATTTT. This encodes CARSLYPPSPHETDENSNQPQHF.

The chain links TRBV19 to TRBJ1-1; tentative D call: TRBD1 (5 bases). Looked up from germline, CDR1 is LNHDA and CDR2 is SQIVND (reference sequence). The V end was cut by 7 bases, the J end by 5 bases, with 17 bases between. This CDR3 has 14 amino acids. CDR3 bases: TGTGCCAGTATTAACGGAGGGGCACGGACTGAAGCTTTCTTT. Protein product: CASINGGARTEAFF.

This chain uses TRBV19 with TRBJ1-1, with unresolved D. This CDR3 has 12 amino acids. V dropped 5 bases and J dropped 1 base, with 5 bases sitting between them. Per germline, CDR1 LNHDA and CDR2 SQIVND (reference sequence). CDR3 sequence (DNA): TGTGCCAGTAGTTTCTGGAACACTGAAGCTTTCTTT. Translation: CASSFWNTEAFF.

The chain recombines TRBV4-3 with TRBJ2-3; weak D call: TRBD2 (5 bases). Trimming took 0 bases from V and 0 from J, leaving 22 bases between them. The germline CDR1 and CDR2 sequences are LGHNA and YSLEER. CDR3 length equals 20 residues. This chain's CDR3 is CASSQEPPTRGRASTDTQYF. CDR3 DNA: TGCGCCAGCAGCCAAGAGCCCCCTACTCGCGGGCGAGCTAGCACAGATACGCAGTATTTT.

This chain joins TRBV5-1 and TRBJ1-2, with D possibly TRBD1 on 6 matching bases. The CDR3 runs 13 residues. Trimming took 3 bases from V and 7 from J, leaving 13 bases between them. CDR1 and CDR2 (germline): SGHRS, YFSETQ. CDR3 nucleotide sequence: TGCGCCAGCAGCTCACAGGGAGGATCTGGCTACACCTTC. Its protein product is CASSSQGGSGYTF. The full variable domain, rest sourced from reference TRBV5-1 and TRBJ1-2, is KAGVTQTPRYLIKTRGQQVTLSCSPISGHRSVSWYQQTPGQGLQFLFEYFSETQRNKGNFPGRFSGRQFSNSRSEMNVSTLELGDSALYLCASSSQGGSGYTFGSGTRLTVV.

This clone was counted only a few times. The gene calls are TRBV7-3 and TRBJ1-1, with D maybe TRBD1 (5 bases). The CDR3 runs to 14 residues. Trimming cost V 3 bases and J 0 bases, with 8 bases left between them. Per germline, CDR1 SGHTA and CDR2 FQGTGA. DNA for the CDR3: TGTGCCAGCAGCTTTGGGGGTCTGAACACTGAAGCTTTCTTT. It encodes CASSFGGLNTEAFF.

The DNA for the CDR3 is TGTGCCAGCAGCGTAGTTGGGCGAACTAGCGGGGGGTCCTACACAGATACGCAGTATTTT. This translates into CASSVVGRTSGGSYTDTQYF. This chain joins TRBV9 and TRBJ2-3, with 12 bases matching TRBD2. From germline, CDR1 is SGDLS and CDR2 YYNGEE. This CDR3 region has 20 residues. Trimming cost V 0 bases and J 2 bases; bases outside gene matches: 13.

The chain recombines TRBV19 with TRBJ2-1; a weak D match, TRBD1 (5 bases). This CDR3 spans 17 amino acids. With 2 bases removed from V and 0 bases from J, the gap between germline ends came to 14 bases. Germline lookup yields CDR1 LNHDA and CDR2 SQIVND (reference sequence). CDR3 sequence (DNA): TGTGCCAGTAGTATATCCGTGGACACGAGCTCCTACAATGAGCAGTTCTTC. Translated, it gives CASSISVDTSSYNEQFF. Combining the CDR3 with reference TRBV19 and TRBJ2-1 gives the whole variable domain DGGITQSPKYLFRKEGQNVTLSCEQNLNHDAMYWYRQDPGQGLRLIYYSQIVNDFQKGDIAEGYSVSREKKESFPLTVTSAQKNPTAFYLCASSISVDTSSYNEQFFGPGTRLTVL.

The gene calls are TRBV6-6 and TRBJ1-1, with D uncertain. Deletions cut 8 bases from V and 2 bases from J, with 6 bases between. CDR1 and CDR2 from the germline V gene are MNHNY and SVGAGI (reference sequence). CDR3 length: 11 amino acids. Here the CDR3 reads CASGLNTEAFF. The CDR3 bases are TGTGCCAGCGGGCTTAACACTGAAGCTTTCTTT.